This T cell receptor beta chain was sequenced for a study of beta chain features in type 1 diabetes. The study's findings and limits: For Type 1 diabetes patients, all four CD4+ subsets carried TCRB CDR3s that were moderately but significantly shorter.

Expressed TCRB transcripts were sequenced, since all the RNA that had been isolated was reverse transcribed. Clones were sequenced by immunoSEQ multiplex PCR, and TCRdb holds only the in-frame ones, with some missing. This sample carries 100,000 to 150,000 clones, about 18% of them seen once, and the ten largest clones take 2.6%. A word on this clone: The antigen remains undetermined.

CDR3 length: 14 residues. Per germline, CDR1 MGHDK and CDR2 SYGVNS. The germline V and J ends were trimmed by 0 bases and 7 bases, with 7 bases remaining between them. The J gene is TRBJ1-6, the V gene TRBV25-1; D unresolved. The origin of this receptor is a man younger than 35 with type 1 diabetes. The sample was central memory CD4+ T cells from blood. The CDR3 sequence: CASSEYIGNSPLHF. The CDR3 nucleotides are TGTGCCAGCAGTGAATATATCGGGAATTCACCCCTCCACTTT.